This TCR beta chain was profiled in a study of blood T cell repertoires in COVID-19. Study information: COVID-19 samples collected from the United States, Italy and Spain covered acute and convalescent phases. PBMCs, B-cell-depleted T cells, or T cells were the source of the cDNA or gDNA that made up the material.

The authors' processing: Researchers report that nucleated cell counts were estimated from reference gene primer amplification. This table comes from immunoSEQ multiplex PCR, and its TCRdb copy is limited to in-frame clones, with some not included. V, J and clone size are those of that table, while D and trimming were read from the DNA. The sample records 30,000 to 50,000 clones, approximately 90% being singletons. This CDR3 has 14 amino acids. V shed 3 bases, J shed 10 bases, and the junction held 8 bases outside the gene matches. Germline values: CDR1 SGHNT, CDR2 YYREEE (reference sequence). V gene TRBV5-4 combines with J gene TRBJ2-7, with TRBD2 matching 12 bases. The sequence was obtained from a woman aged 25-40 years in a cohort sampled during active COVID-19. The sequencing input was peripheral blood. The CDR3 coding sequence is TGTGCCAGCAGCTCCAGGACTAGCGGGACCTTACAGTACTTC. It translates to CASSSRTSGTLQYF.